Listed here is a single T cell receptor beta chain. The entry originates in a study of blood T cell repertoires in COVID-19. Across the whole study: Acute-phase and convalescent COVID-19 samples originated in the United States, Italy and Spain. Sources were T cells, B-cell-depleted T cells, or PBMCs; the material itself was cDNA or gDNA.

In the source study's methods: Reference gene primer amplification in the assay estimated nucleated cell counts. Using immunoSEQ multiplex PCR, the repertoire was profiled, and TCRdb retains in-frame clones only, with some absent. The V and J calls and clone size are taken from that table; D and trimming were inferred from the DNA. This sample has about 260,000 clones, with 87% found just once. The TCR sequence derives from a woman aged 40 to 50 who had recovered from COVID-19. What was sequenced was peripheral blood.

CDR3: CASSEQGGDYGYTF. CDR3 bases: TGTGCCAGCAGTGAACAGGGAGGGGACTATGGCTACACCTTC. The J gene is TRBJ1-2, the V gene TRBV2, with D maybe TRBD1 (5 bases). The CDR3 sequence is 14 residues long. CDR1 and CDR2 (germline): SNHLY, FYNNEI. V lost 2 bases, J lost 3 bases, and 10 bases lay in between.